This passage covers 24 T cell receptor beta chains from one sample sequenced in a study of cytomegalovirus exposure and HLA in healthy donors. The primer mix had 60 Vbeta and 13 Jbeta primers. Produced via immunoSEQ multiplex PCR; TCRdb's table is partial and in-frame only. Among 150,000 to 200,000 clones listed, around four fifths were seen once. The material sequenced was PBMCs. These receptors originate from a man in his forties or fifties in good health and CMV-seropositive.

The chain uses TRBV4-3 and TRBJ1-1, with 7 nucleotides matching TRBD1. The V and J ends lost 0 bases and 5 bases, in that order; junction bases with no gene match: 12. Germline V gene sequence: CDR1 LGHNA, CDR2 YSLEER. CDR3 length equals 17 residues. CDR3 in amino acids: CASSQDATSSGGTEAFF. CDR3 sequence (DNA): TGCGCCAGCAGCCAAGATGCGACATCTTCAGGGGGTACTGAAGCTTTCTTT.

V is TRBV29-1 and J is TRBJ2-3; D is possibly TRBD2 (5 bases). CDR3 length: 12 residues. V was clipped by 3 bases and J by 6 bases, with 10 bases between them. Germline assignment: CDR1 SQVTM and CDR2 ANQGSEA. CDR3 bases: TGCAGCGTTGATCTAGCCGGCGATACGCAGTATTTT. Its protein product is CSVDLAGDTQYF.

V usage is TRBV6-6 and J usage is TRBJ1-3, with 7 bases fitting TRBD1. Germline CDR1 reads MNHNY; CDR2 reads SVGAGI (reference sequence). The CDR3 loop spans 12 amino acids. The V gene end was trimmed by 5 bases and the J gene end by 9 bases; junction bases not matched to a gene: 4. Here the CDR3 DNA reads TGTGCCAGCAGTAGACAGGGTGGCACCATATATTTT. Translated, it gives CASSRQGGTIYF.

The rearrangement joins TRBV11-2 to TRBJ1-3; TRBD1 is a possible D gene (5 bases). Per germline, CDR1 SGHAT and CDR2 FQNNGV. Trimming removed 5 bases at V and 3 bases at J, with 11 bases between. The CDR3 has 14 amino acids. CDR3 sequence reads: CASSATGVGNTIYF. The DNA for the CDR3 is TGTGCCAGCAGCGCAACGGGGGTTGGAAACACCATATATTTT.

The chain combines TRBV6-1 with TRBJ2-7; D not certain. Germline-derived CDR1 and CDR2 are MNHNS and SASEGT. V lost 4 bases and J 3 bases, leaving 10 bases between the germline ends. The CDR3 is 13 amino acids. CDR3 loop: CASSGLGVYEQYF. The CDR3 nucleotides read TGTGCCAGCAGTGGCCTAGGAGTCTACGAGCAGTACTTC.

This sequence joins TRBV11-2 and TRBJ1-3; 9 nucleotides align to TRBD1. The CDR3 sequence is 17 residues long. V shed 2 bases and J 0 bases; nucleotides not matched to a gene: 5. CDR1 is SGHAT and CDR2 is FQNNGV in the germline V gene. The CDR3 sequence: CASSLSHRGLSGNTIYF. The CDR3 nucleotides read TGTGCCAGCAGCTTAAGTCACAGGGGGCTCTCTGGAAACACCATATATTTT.

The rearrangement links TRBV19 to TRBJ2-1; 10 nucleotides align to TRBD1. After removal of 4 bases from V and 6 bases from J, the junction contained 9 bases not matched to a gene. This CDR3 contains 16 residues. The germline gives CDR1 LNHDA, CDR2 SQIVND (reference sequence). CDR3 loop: CASSTADRGLGNEQFF. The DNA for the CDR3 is TGTGCCAGTAGTACCGCCGACAGGGGGCTAGGCAATGAGCAGTTCTTC.

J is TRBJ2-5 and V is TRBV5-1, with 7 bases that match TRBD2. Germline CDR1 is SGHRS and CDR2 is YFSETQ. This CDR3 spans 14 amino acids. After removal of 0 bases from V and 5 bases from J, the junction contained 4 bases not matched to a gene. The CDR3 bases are TGCGCCAGCAGCTTGGCCACTAGCGAGGAGACCCAGTACTTC. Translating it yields CASSLATSEETQYF.

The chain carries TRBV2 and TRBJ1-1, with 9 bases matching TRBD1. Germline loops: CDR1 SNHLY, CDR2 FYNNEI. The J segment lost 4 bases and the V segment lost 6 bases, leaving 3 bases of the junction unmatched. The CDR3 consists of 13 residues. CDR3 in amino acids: CASRETGGTEAFF. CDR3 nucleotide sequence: TGTGCCAGCAGAGAGACAGGGGGCACTGAAGCTTTCTTT.

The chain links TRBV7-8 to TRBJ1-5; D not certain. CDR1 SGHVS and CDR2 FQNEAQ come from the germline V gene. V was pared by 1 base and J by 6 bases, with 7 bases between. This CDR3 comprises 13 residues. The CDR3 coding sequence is TGTGCCAGCAGCTTAGGAGGTCCTCAGCCCCAGCATTTT. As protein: CASSLGGPQPQHF.

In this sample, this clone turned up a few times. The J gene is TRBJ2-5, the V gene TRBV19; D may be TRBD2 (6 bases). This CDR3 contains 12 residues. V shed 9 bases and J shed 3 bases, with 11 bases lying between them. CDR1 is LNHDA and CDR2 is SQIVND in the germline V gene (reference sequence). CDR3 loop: CASGRGEETQYF. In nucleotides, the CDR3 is TGTGCCAGCGGGAGAGGGGAAGAGACCCAGTACTTC.

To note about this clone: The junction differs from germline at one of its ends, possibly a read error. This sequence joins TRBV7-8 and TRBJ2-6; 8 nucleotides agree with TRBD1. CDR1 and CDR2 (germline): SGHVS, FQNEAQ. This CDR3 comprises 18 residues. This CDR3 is CASSPLVAGGSGANGLTF. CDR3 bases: TGTGCCAGCAGCCCCCTTGTGGCAGGGGGCTCTGGGGCCAACGGCCTGACTTTC.

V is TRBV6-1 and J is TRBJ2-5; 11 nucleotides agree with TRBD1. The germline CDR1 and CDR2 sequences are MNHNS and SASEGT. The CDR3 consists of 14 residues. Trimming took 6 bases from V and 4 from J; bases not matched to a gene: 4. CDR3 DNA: TGTGCCAGCAGCCCGGGACAGGGGGGAGAGACCCAGTACTTC. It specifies CASSPGQGGETQYF.

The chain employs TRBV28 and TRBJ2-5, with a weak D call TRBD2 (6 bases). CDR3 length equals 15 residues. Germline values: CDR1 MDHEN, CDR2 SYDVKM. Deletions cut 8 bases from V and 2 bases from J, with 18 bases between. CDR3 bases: TGTGCCAGCTCCCTGCGGGACCGCCCTCAAGAGACCCAGTACTTC. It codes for CASSLRDRPQETQYF.

This CDR3 reads CASSWGPDTQYF. The CDR3 DNA reads as TGTGCCAGCAGTTGGGGCCCAGATACGCAGTATTTT. The V and J genes are TRBV27 and TRBJ2-3; D is perhaps TRBD1 (5 bases). Germline V gene data show CDR1 as MNHEY and CDR2 as SMNVEV (reference sequence). V dropped 4 bases and J dropped 4 bases, with 6 bases sitting between them. CDR3 length equals 12 residues.

The CDR3 DNA is TGCGCCAGCAGCTTGGCAGGGGACCAATCCTATGGCTACACCTTC. It encodes CASSLAGDQSYGYTF. The chain employs TRBV5-1 and TRBJ1-2; possible D gene TRBD1, 6 bases. The germline V gene has CDR1 SGHRS and CDR2 YFSETQ. The ends were cut back, 0 bases at V and 4 bases at J, with 13 bases in the middle. CDR3 length equals 15 residues.

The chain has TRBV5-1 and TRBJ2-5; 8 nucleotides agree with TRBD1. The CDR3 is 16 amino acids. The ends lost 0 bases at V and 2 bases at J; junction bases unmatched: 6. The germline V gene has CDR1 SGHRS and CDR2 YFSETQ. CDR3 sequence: CASSLAPGQGQETQYF. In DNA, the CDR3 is TGCGCCAGCAGCTTGGCCCCAGGACAGGGACAAGAGACCCAGTACTTC.

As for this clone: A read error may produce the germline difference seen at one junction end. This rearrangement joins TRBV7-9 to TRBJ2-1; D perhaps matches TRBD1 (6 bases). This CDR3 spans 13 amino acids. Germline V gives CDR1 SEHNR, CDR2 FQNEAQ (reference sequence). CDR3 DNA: TGTTCCAGCAGCTTTTCACAGGGAAGTGAGCAGTTCTTC. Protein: CSSSFSQGSEQFF.

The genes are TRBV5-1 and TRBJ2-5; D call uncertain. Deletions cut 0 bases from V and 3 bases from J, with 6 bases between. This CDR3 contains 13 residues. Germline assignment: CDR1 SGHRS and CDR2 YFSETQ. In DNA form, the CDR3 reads TGCGCCAGCAGCTTGGGCAGTAAAGAGACCCAGTACTTC. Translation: CASSLGSKETQYF.

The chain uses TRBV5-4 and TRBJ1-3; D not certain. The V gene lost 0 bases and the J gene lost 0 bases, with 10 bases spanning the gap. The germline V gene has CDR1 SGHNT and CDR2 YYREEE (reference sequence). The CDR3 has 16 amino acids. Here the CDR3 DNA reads TGTGCCAGCAGCTTGGGTTCGGGGAACTCTGGAAACACCATATATTTT. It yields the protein CASSLGSGNSGNTIYF.

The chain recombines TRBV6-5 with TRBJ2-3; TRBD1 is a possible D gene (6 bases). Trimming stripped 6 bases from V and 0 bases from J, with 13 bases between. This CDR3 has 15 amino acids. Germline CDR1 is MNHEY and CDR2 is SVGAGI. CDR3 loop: CASRQGGFSTDTQYF. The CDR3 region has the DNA TGTGCCAGCAGACAAGGGGGTTTTAGCACAGATACGCAGTATTTT.

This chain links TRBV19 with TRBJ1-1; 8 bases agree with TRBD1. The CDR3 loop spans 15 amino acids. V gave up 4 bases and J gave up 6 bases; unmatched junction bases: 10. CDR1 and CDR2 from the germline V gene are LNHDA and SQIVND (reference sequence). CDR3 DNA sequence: TGTGCCAGTAGTACCTTACAGGGGGGAAACGCTGAAGCTTTCTTT. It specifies CASSTLQGGNAEAFF.

The CDR3 DNA is TGTGCCAGCAGCTCAGCGGAGAACACTGAAGCTTTCTTT. It encodes CASSSAENTEAFF. The rearrangement joins TRBV9 to TRBJ1-1; D remains unclear. CDR1 and CDR2 (germline): SGDLS, YYNGEE. V lost 4 bases to trimming and J lost 1 base, with 8 bases between them. This CDR3 is built from 13 residues.

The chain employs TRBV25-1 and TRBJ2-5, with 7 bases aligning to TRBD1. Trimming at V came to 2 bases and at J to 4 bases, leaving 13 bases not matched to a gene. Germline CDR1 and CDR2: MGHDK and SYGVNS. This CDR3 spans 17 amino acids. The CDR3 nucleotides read TGTGCCAGCAGTGAACATCCCGGGACAGCAAAGCGAGAGACCCAGTACTTC. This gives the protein CASSEHPGTAKRETQYF.